This T cell receptor (beta chain) was observed in a study of beta chain features in type 1 diabetes. The collection from each donor was one heparinised blood draw averaging roughly 100 mL. CD45RO/CCR7/CD25/CD127/CD95/CD27 sorting isolated CD4+ naive, central memory, regulatory and stem cell-like memory cells. All of the isolated RNA was reverse transcribed, so expressed TCRB transcripts were sequenced. Average reads for naive, central memory and regulatory T cell samples were around 4 million. The table came from immunoSEQ multiplex PCR; TCRdb's copy has only in-frame clones and leaves some out. The data show 250,000 to 300,000 clones, approximately 8.1% seen once. This clone was seen a handful of times. The germline gives CDR1 SEHNR, CDR2 FQNEAQ (reference sequence). The CDR3 length is 16 residues. V lost 4 bases to trimming and J lost 1 base; unmatched junction nucleotides: 6.

The sequencing input was central memory CD4+ T cells from blood. The sequence was collected from a woman aged 18-30 years in good health. This chain connects TRBV7-9 to TRBJ2-3, with TRBD2 matching 9 bases. The CDR3 DNA reads as TGTGCCAGCAGCTCCGGACTAGCGAGTGGCACAGATACGCAGTATTTT. This codes for CASSSGLASGTDTQYF. The full variable domain, rest sourced from reference TRBV7-9 and TRBJ2-3, is DTGVSQNPRHKITKRGQNVTFRCDPISEHNRLYWYRQTLGQGPEFLTYFQNEAQLEKSRLLSDRFSAERPKGSFSTLEIQRTEQGDSAMYLCASSSGLASGTDTQYFGPGTRLTVL.